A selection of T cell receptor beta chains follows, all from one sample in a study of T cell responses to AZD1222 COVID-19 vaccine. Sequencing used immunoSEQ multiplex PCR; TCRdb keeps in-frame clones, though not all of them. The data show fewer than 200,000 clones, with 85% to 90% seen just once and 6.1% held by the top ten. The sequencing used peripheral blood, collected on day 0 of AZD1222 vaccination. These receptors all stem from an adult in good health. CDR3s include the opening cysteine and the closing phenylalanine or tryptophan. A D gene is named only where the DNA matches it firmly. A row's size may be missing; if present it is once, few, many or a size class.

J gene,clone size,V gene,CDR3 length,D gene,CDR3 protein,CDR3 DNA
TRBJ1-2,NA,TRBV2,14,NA,CASSEAQGLYGYTF,TGTGCCAGCAGTGAAGCGCAGGGGCTCTATGGCTACACCTTC
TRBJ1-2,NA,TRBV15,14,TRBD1,CATSRGQGADGYTF,TGTGCCACCAGCAGAGGACAGGGGGCGGATGGCTACACCTTC
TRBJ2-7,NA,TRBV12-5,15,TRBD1,CASGRGTGTLYEQYF,TGTGCTAGTGGTAGGGGGACAGGGACCCTCTACGAGCAGTACTTC
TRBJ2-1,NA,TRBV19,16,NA,CASSIDSSEPYNEQFF,TGTGCCAGTAGTATAGATTCTAGCGAACCCTACAATGAGCAGTTCTTC
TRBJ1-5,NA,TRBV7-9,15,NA,CASSPGGEINQPQHF,TGTGCCAGCAGCCCCGGGGGGGAGATTAATCAGCCCCAGCATTTT
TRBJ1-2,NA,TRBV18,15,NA,CASSPPDRRTYGYTF,TGTGCCAGCTCACCGCCCGACAGGCGAACGTATGGCTACACCTTC
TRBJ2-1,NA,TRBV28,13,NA,CASSETTRNEQFF,TGTGCCAGTAGCGAAACAACCAGAAATGAGCAGTTCTTC
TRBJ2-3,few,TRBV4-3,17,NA,CASSQDLGGIPIDTQYF,TGCGCCAGCAGCCAAGATCTAGGCGGGATTCCCATAGATACGCAGTATTTT
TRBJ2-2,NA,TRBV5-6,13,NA,CASSLGGAGELFF,TGTGCCAGCAGCTTGGGTGGGGCAGGGGAGCTGTTTTTT
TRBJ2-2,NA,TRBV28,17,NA,CASSLVGRGPNTGELFF,TGTGCCAGCAGTTTGGTCGGCCGGGGCCCGAACACCGGGGAGCTGTTTTTT
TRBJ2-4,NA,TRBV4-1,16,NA,CASSQIQRGAANIQYF,TGCGCCAGCAGCCAGATCCAACGGGGGGCGGCAAACATTCAGTACTTC
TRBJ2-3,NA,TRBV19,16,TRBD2,CASSLGLAGVADTQYF,TGTGCCAGTAGTCTCGGTCTAGCGGGAGTAGCAGATACGCAGTATTTT
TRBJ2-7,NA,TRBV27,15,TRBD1,CASRGDRVVSYEQYF,TGTGCCAGCAGGGGGGACAGGGTGGTTTCCTACGAGCAGTACTTC
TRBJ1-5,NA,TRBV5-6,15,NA,CASSFRGYSNQPQHF,TGTGCCAGCAGCTTCCGGGGCTATAGCAATCAGCCCCAGCATTTT
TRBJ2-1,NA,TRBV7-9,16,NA,CASSLRASSSYNEQFF,TGTGCCAGCAGCTTACGGGCCTCGAGCTCCTACAATGAGCAGTTCTTC
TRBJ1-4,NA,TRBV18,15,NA,CASSPRTGPNEKLFF,TGTGCCAGCTCACCAAGGACGGGGCCGAATGAAAAACTGTTTTTT
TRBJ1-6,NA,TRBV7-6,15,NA,CASSFVAGGNSPLHF,TGTGCCAGCAGCTTTGTAGCGGGCGGGAATTCACCCCTCCACTTT
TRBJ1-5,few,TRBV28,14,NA,CASDSTDSNQPQHF,TGTGCCAGCGACTCTACAGATAGCAATCAGCCCCAGCATTTT
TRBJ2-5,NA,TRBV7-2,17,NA,CASSLASGSFAGETQYF,TGTGCCAGCAGCTTAGCGTCCGGCAGCTTCGCCGGGGAGACCCAGTACTTC
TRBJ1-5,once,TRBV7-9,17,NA,CASSLGLRARENQPQHF,TGTGCCAGCAGCTTGGGTCTCCGGGCCCGGGAGAATCAGCCCCAGCATTTT
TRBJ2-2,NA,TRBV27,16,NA,CASTPAAGSRERELFF,TGTGCCAGCACCCCGGCGGCCGGGAGCCGGGAGCGGGAGCTGTTTTTT
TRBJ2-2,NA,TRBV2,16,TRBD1,CASSNEQGGVTGELFF,TGTGCCAGCAGTAACGAACAGGGGGGAGTCACCGGGGAGCTGTTTTTT
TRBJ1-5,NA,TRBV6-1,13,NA,CASSENERQPQHF,TGTGCCAGCAGTGAAAATGAGCGCCAGCCCCAGCATTTT
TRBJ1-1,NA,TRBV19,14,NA,CASSNPGMAPEAFF,TGTGCCAGTAGTAATCCCGGGATGGCCCCTGAAGCTTTCTTT
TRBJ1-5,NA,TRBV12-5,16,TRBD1,CASGTGTGLGDQPQHF,TGTGCTAGTGGTACAGGGACAGGTCTTGGCGATCAGCCCCAGCATTTT
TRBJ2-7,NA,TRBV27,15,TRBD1,CASSPSGQGIYEQYF,TGTGCCAGCAGCCCCTCAGGACAGGGGATTTACGAGCAGTACTTC
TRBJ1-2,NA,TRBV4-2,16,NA,CASSRGLETGPYGYTF,TGTGCCAGCAGCCGCGGTCTCGAGACAGGACCATATGGCTACACCTTC